This T cell receptor (beta chain) was documented in a study of blood T cell repertoires in COVID-19. Study-wide background: The analysed material was cDNA or gDNA that came from T cells, B-cell-depleted T cells, or PBMCs.

Per the study methods: The authors estimated nucleated cell counts from reference gene primer amplification. TCRdb keeps only in-frame clones here, not all; method: immunoSEQ multiplex PCR. V and J calls and clone size are copied from that table; D and trimming were computed from the DNA. The sample has 400,000 or so clones, more than 85% seen once; the top ten hold around 3%. In germline, CDR1 is LNHDA, CDR2 SQIVND (reference sequence). V was pared by 5 bases and J by 3 bases, with 10 bases between. The CDR3 length is 13 residues. The chain combines TRBV19 with TRBJ1-1; D is perhaps TRBD1 (6 bases). This TCR derives from a human donor in a cohort sampled during active COVID-19. Sequenced input: peripheral blood. CDR3 DNA sequence: TGTGCCAGTAGTGGGACAACTTACACTGAAGCTTTCTTT. It specifies CASSGTTYTEAFF.